This T cell receptor beta chain was obtained from a study of vaccination effects on CD4 cells after COVID-19. As for the study in general: It was a median of 72 days after the second dose that post-vaccine samples were obtained.

Sequenced by immunoSEQ multiplex PCR; TCRdb stores in-frame clones only, minus some. This sample has some 70,000 clones, with about 80% found just once. The CDR3 sequence is 14 residues long. CDR1 and CDR2 from the germline V gene are MGHRA and YSYEKL. V gave up 2 bases and J gave up 4 bases, with 11 bases separating them. Whole-study findings and limits: Of the vaccine-induced clones from healthy vaccinees, merely 1 of 255 recognized common cold coronaviruses as well.

In regard to this clone: As yet, its antigen is unknown.

Antigen-specific CD4+ T cells were expanded with viral peptide pools in the ViraFEST assay before sequencing. Culture proceeded for approximately nine days, and CD4+ T cells were then isolated. Every participant took two doses of the BNT162b2 or mRNA-1273 vaccine. The chain joins TRBV4-1 to TRBJ2-5; no firm D call. This TCR was sampled from a human donor who received a COVID-19 vaccine. Sequencing used CD4+ T cells from PBMCs cultured with HCoV-229E spike peptides, obtained after COVID-19 vaccination. The CDR3 DNA reads TGCGCCAGCAGCCAACAACCTTTTCGAGAGACCCAGTACTTC. Its protein product is CASSQQPFRETQYF.